A single sample is the source of the 29 T cell receptor beta chains below, sequenced in a study of Graves' ophthalmopathy and Graves' hyperthyroidism. The authors amplified TCR beta CDR3 regions, and they did so from RNA transcripts for repertoire sequencing. An opening RT-PCR round employed HTBI primers and preceded a second-round multiplex PCR. TCRdb reprocessed the multiplex PCR reads with MiXCR, giving one entry per CDR3 protein. The sample consists of about 1.2 million distinct CDR3 sequences, about 40% of them appearing once. The material sequenced was peripheral blood or thyroid tissue (not recorded which). All receptors derive from an adult man with Graves' hyperthyroidism.

The chain uses TRBV10-2 and TRBJ1-1; D remains unclear. CDR3 length equals 13 residues. Germline-derived CDR1 and CDR2 are WSHSY and SAAADI. V was pared by 2 bases and J by 10 bases, with 14 bases between. In DNA, the CDR3 is TGCGCCAGCAGTGAGACCGGTATAGGTCGAGCTTTCTTT. Amino acids: CASSETGIGRAFF.

This clonotype has just a few counts. The chain combines TRBV20-1 with TRBJ1-6; TRBD1 matches 7 bases. The CDR3 is 14 amino acids. The junction had 4 bases not matched to a gene; V was cut back by 2 bases and J by 6 bases. The germline CDR1 and CDR2 sequences are DFQATT and SNEGSKA (reference sequence). CDR3 nucleotide sequence: TGCAGTGCTAGAACCGGGACAGTTAATTCACCCCTCCACTTT. Encoded protein: CSARTGTVNSPLHF.

This sequence joins TRBV10-3 and TRBJ2-5; D might be TRBD1 (5 bases). The CDR3 covers 12 residues. Germline V CDR1 and CDR2: ENHRY, SYGVKD. Trimming took 7 bases from V and 5 from J, leaving 11 bases between them. The DNA of the CDR3 is TGTGCCATCACAGGGTTTAGCGAGACCCAGTACTTC. It specifies CAITGFSETQYF.

The chain recombines TRBV19 with TRBJ2-5; D perhaps matches TRBD2 (6 bases). CDR3 length equals 13 residues. V was cut by 8 bases and J by 1 base, with 11 bases left in between. The germline CDR1 and CDR2 sequences are LNHDA and SQIVND (reference sequence). The CDR3 nucleotides read TGTGCCAGTGGACCGGGAGCCCAAGAGACCCAGTACTTC. Encoded protein: CASGPGAQETQYF.

This clonotype was counted only a few times. V is TRBV7-9 and J is TRBJ2-5; D ambiguous. V lost 5 bases and J 1 base, leaving 14 bases between the germline ends. This CDR3 contains 15 residues. The germline CDR1 and CDR2 sequences are SEHNR and FQNEAQ (reference sequence). The CDR3 loop is CASSSPGVGQETQYF. CDR3 sequence (DNA): TGTGCCAGCAGCAGCCCCGGCGTGGGCCAAGAGACCCAGTACTTC.

This clonotype occurred many times. This chain links TRBV2 with TRBJ2-7; possibly TRBD2 for D (5 bases). The CDR3 is 13 residues long. Germline V gene lookup returns CDR1 SNHLY and CDR2 FYNNEI. Trimming stripped 5 bases from V and 4 bases from J, with 12 bases between. The CDR3 coding sequence is TGTGCCAGCAGTCGGGGTGCTGAATACGAGCAGTACTTC. Residues: CASSRGAEYEQYF. The full variable domain, in which reference TRBV2 and TRBJ2-7 provide the parts outside the CDR3, is EPEVTQTPSHQVTQMGQEVILRCVPISNHLYFYWYRQILGQKVEFLVSFYNNEISEKSEIFDDQFSVERPDGSNFTLKIRSTKLEDSAMYFCASSRGAEYEQYFGPGTRLTVT.

This clonotype has ten or more counts. The genes are TRBV7-2 and TRBJ2-7; 10 bases agree with TRBD1. V was pared by 4 bases and J by 4 bases, with 7 bases of the junction left unmatched. The CDR3 has 15 amino acids. In germline, CDR1 is SGHTA, CDR2 FQGNSA. CDR3 coding DNA: TGTGCCAGCAGCTCAGCCGGGACAGGGGTTTACGAGCAGTACTTC. Translation gives CASSSAGTGVYEQYF.

This chain joins TRBV20-1 and TRBJ2-2, with 7 nucleotides matching TRBD2. The CDR3 runs to 16 residues. Losses at the gene ends were 5 bases for V and 4 bases for J; bases not matched to a gene: 13. CDR1 DFQATT and CDR2 SNEGSKA come from the germline V gene (reference sequence). The CDR3 is CSAPRRRTSPTGELFF. Written as DNA, the CDR3 is TGCAGTGCTCCGCGACGAAGGACTAGTCCCACCGGGGAGCTGTTTTTT.

This clonotype was found many times. Its ends do not fully match the called genes, so a read error is possible. The rearrangement uses TRBV7-6 and TRBJ2-2; 9 bases match TRBD2. The germline V gene encodes CDR1 SGHVS and CDR2 FNYEAQ. This CDR3 is 15 amino acids long. The chain's CDR3 is CASSLAGLNTGELFF. The CDR3 DNA sequence: TGTGCCAGCAGCCTAGCGGGATTAAACACCGGGGAGCTGTTTTTT.

This clonotype was seen ten or more times. The gene calls are TRBV2 and TRBJ1-5; 7 bases are shared with TRBD1. Unmatched junction bases numbered 6, after V lost 8 bases and J lost 5 bases. CDR1 and CDR2 (germline): SNHLY, FYNNEI. The CDR3 extends over 13 amino acids. The CDR3 spells CASWEGADQPQHF. CDR3 DNA sequence: TGTGCCAGCTGGGAGGGGGCGGATCAGCCCCAGCATTTT.

To note about this clonotype: With a much larger clone just one base away, this may be a read error. This sequence joins TRBV20-1 and TRBJ1-6; 7 bases are shared with TRBD1. Germline loops: CDR1 DFQATT, CDR2 SNEGSKA (reference sequence). There are 17 residues in the CDR3. V lost 5 bases, J lost 5 bases, and 15 bases stayed unmatched. For the CDR3, the DNA is TGCAGTGCTCCAACAAATCAGGGGGACAGAAATAATTCACCCCTCCACTTT. Translation: CSAPTNQGDRNNSPLHF.

The chain combines TRBV5-8 with TRBJ1-4; D is uncertain. The V end was cut by 4 bases, the J end by 8 bases, with 15 bases between. Germline values: CDR1 SGHTS, CDR2 YDEGEE. This CDR3 region has 14 residues. Here the CDR3 DNA reads TGTGCCAGCAGCCAAGGCATCACCTGGGAAAAACTGTTTTTT. Its translation is CASSQGITWEKLFF.

This clonotype was counted many times. CDR3 coding DNA: TGTGCCAGCAGCTCCCGGACTAACGCAGAGACCCAGTACTTC. It yields the protein CASSSRTNAETQYF. V gene TRBV7-9 combines with J gene TRBJ2-5; possible D gene TRBD2, 6 bases. CDR3 length equals 14 residues. V lost 4 bases, J lost 4 bases, and 13 bases lay in between. CDR1 SEHNR and CDR2 FQNEAQ come from the germline V gene (reference sequence).

This clonotype was seen many times. The genes are TRBV2 and TRBJ2-5; 9 nucleotides align to TRBD1. This CDR3 has 13 residues. Germline-derived CDR1 and CDR2 are SNHLY and FYNNEI. V lost 4 bases to trimming and J lost 5 bases; unmatched junction nucleotides: 2. This CDR3 is CASSAGTGETQYF. Written as DNA, the CDR3 is TGTGCCAGCAGTGCGGGGACAGGGGAGACCCAGTACTTC.

This clonotype was recorded a few times. This rearrangement joins TRBV4-1 to TRBJ2-7, with D possibly being TRBD2 (5 bases). In germline, CDR1 is MGHRA, CDR2 YSYEKL. The V gene lost 0 bases and the J gene lost 5 bases, with 11 bases spanning the gap. This CDR3 spans 14 amino acids. The CDR3 DNA sequence: TGCGCCAGCAGCCAAGAGGGGAGCATCAACGAGCAGTACTTC. The encoded protein is CASSQEGSINEQYF.

The gene calls are TRBV6-5 and TRBJ1-1; D call uncertain. This CDR3 contains 15 residues. Trimming shortened V by 5 bases and J by 4 bases, and 17 bases separated the two germline ends. In germline, CDR1 is MNHEY, CDR2 SVGAGI. The DNA for the CDR3 is TGTGCCAGCAGTGAAGGAGTACTGTTTGGCACTGAAGCTTTCTTT. Protein: CASSEGVLFGTEAFF.

This clonotype was seen repeatedly, ten times or more. The V call is TRBV19, the J call TRBJ1-1; unclear D gene. Trimming removed 2 bases at V and 2 bases at J, with 9 bases between. This CDR3 region has 14 residues. CDR1 LNHDA and CDR2 SQIVND come from the germline V gene (reference sequence). The CDR3 DNA reads as TGTGCCAGTAGTATACAACCAGGCAACACTGAAGCTTTCTTT. Translating gives CASSIQPGNTEAFF.

On this clonotype itself: The junction departs from germline at one end; a sequencing error may be responsible. This chain connects TRBV12-3 or TRBV12-4 to TRBJ2-7; the D gene is possibly TRBD2 (5 bases). This CDR3 contains 13 residues. The CDR3 reads CASRPGNTYGQYF. CDR3 nucleotides: TGTGCTAGCCGGCCCGGGAATACCTACGGGCAGTACTTC.

This clonotype has a count of ten or more. The genes are TRBV5-6 and TRBJ2-7, with 9 bases that match TRBD1. Germline assignment: CDR1 SGHDT and CDR2 YYEEEE. The CDR3 has 15 amino acids. V lost 4 bases and J lost 5; bases outside the gene matches: 10. In DNA, the CDR3 is TGTGCCAGCAGCGGGCCGGGACAGGGCGAGCACGAGCAGTACTTC. Translating it yields CASSGPGQGEHEQYF. The whole variable domain, filled in from reference TRBV5-6 and TRBJ2-7, reads DAGVTQSPTHLIKTRGQQVTLRCSPKSGHDTVSWYQQALGQGPQFIFQYYEEEERQRGNFPDRFSGHQFPNYSSELNVNALLLGDSALYLCASSGPGQGEHEQYFGPGTRLTVT.

This clonotype has a handful of counts. J is TRBJ2-2 and V is TRBV6-2 or TRBV6-3, with TRBD1 identical over 7 bases. V lost 5 bases, J lost 5 bases, and 5 bases stayed unmatched. The CDR3 contains 14 residues. Germline V gives CDR1 MNHEY, CDR2 SVGEGT. CDR3 sequence (DNA): TGTGCCAGCAGTCGACAGGGTTATACCGGGGAGCTGTTTTTT. It yields the protein CASSRQGYTGELFF.

V usage is TRBV10-2 and J usage is TRBJ2-7; 7 bases match TRBD1. The CDR3 contains 14 residues. The germline V gene has CDR1 WSHSY and CDR2 SAAADI. J gave up 1 base and V 6 bases, and 6 bases lay outside the gene matches. CDR3 protein: CASSQTGYSYEQYF. CDR3 nucleotide sequence: TGCGCCAGCAGCCAGACAGGGTATTCCTACGAGCAGTACTTC.

The CDR3 reads CARAGTTNTIYF. The CDR3 nucleotides are TGTGCCAGAGCGGGGACTACGAACACCATATATTTT. J is TRBJ1-3 and V is TRBV2; tentatively, D is TRBD1 (5 bases). Germline CDR1 SNHLY, CDR2 FYNNEI. Trimming left V 9 bases short and J 7 bases short, with 13 bases between. The CDR3 is made up of 12 amino acids. The entire variable domain, with the rest obtained from reference TRBV2 and TRBJ1-3, is as follows: EPEVTQTPSHQVTQMGQEVILRCVPISNHLYFYWYRQILGQKVEFLVSFYNNEISEKSEIFDDQFSVERPDGSNFTLKIRSTKLEDSAMYFCARAGTTNTIYFGEGSWLTVV.

With respect to this clonotype: The junction departs from the called germline gene at one end, perhaps through a read error. The chain employs TRBV10-3 and TRBJ1-4, with 8 nucleotides matching TRBD1. The length of the CDR3 is 15 residues. Germline V CDR1 and CDR2: ENHRY, SYGVKD. The CDR3 spells CASSPGGQGVVKLFF. In DNA form, the CDR3 reads TGTGCCAGCAGTCCCGGTGGACAGGGTGTTGTAAAACTGTTTTTT.

V and J are TRBV7-2 and TRBJ2-7; D could derive from TRBD1 or TRBD2 (6 bases each). The CDR3 is made up of 16 amino acids. CDR1 is SGHTA, CDR2 FQGNSA, per germline. V was pared by 7 bases and J by 4 bases, with 23 bases between. The CDR3 sequence is CASKKWPLEGEYEQYF. The CDR3 DNA follows: TGTGCCAGCAAGAAATGGCCTTTGGAGGGGGAGTACGAGCAGTACTTC.

There are a few counts of this clonotype. The rearrangement links TRBV6-2 or TRBV6-3 to TRBJ2-6; 10 bases agree with TRBD1. This CDR3 spans 16 amino acids. Trimming removed 2 bases from V and 7 bases from J; junction bases left unmatched: 5. Germline loops: CDR1 MNHEY, CDR2 SVGEGT. CDR3 DNA sequence: TGTGCCAGCAGTTACGGGGACAGGGGAAGAGCCAACGTCCTGACTTTC. Encoded protein: CASSYGDRGRANVLTF.

In regard to this clonotype: A much bigger clone sits one base away, suggesting this may be a read error. The chain is built from TRBV7-8 and TRBJ2-5; D uncertain. The germline gives CDR1 SGHVS, CDR2 FQNEAQ. CDR3 length: 14 amino acids. CDR3 loop: CAGSPLKGQETQYF. Written as DNA, the CDR3 is TGTGCCGGCAGCCCGCTAAAGGGTCAAGAGACCCAGTACTTC. The whole variable domain, remainder taken from reference TRBV7-8 and TRBJ2-5, is GAGVSQSPRYKVAKRGQDVALRCDPISGHVSLFWYQQALGQGPEFLTYFQNEAQLDKSGLPSDRFFAERPEGSVSTLKIQRTQQEDSAVYLCAGSPLKGQETQYFGPGTRLLVL.

The V and J genes are TRBV10-3 and TRBJ1-2; D unresolved. Germline assignment: CDR1 ENHRY and CDR2 SYGVKD. This CDR3 is 16 amino acids long. V shed 6 bases and J shed 3 bases, with 20 bases lying between them. CDR3: CAIREGAPDGDYGYTF. The CDR3 bases are TGTGCCATCAGGGAGGGCGCCCCGGACGGAGACTATGGCTACACCTTC.

This clonotype was counted between two and nine times. The rearrangement links TRBV6-1 to TRBJ2-2, with TRBD1 matching over 7 bases. The ends lost 11 bases at V and 0 bases at J; junction bases unmatched: 6. The CDR3 has 14 amino acids. Germline V gene lookup returns CDR1 MNHNS and CDR2 SASEGT. CDR3 region: CAGSGGPNTGELFF. CDR3 coding DNA: TGTGCCGGTTCAGGGGGTCCGAACACCGGGGAGCTGTTTTTT.

J is TRBJ2-7 and V is TRBV6-5, with D possibly matching TRBD1 (5 bases). Germline assignment: CDR1 MNHEY and CDR2 SVGAGI. Trimming shortened V by 0 bases and J by 5 bases, and 11 bases separated the two germline ends. The CDR3 is 14 amino acids. CDR3 sequence: CASSYSFRGHEQYF. The DNA for the CDR3 is TGTGCCAGCAGTTACTCGTTTAGGGGCCACGAGCAGTACTTC.